The 13 T cell receptor beta chains in this list originate from one sample, sequenced in a study of vaccination effects on CD4 cells after COVID-19. Libraries were prepared by immunoSEQ multiplex PCR; TCRdb keeps only in-frame clonotypes and omits some of them. The sample carries around 81,000 clones, about three quarters recorded once. ViraFEST assay sequencing came after antigen-specific CD4+ T cells were expanded with viral peptide pools. Following a roughly 11-day culture, CD4+ T cells were purified. Each participant was given two doses of one vaccine (BNT162b2 or mRNA-1273). The antigens of these receptors remain unknown. Material: CD4+ T cells from PBMCs cultured with HCoV-OC43 spike peptides, obtained after COVID-19 vaccination. Subset in this sample: HCoV-OC43 spike overlapping peptide pool stimulation. The source is a human donor who received a COVID-19 vaccine.

CDR3 bases: TGCGCCAGCAGCCAAAGCGGGACAGGGGAATACAATGAGCAGTTCTTC. Translation: CASSQSGTGEYNEQFF. This chain connects TRBV5-1 to TRBJ2-1, with 10 nucleotides matching TRBD1. Germline V gene sequence: CDR1 SGHRS, CDR2 YFSETQ. V dropped 4 bases and J dropped 4; count of bases not matched to a gene: 8. This CDR3 region has 16 residues.

The chain carries TRBV7-9 and TRBJ1-5, with D unresolved. The germline V gene encodes CDR1 SEHNR and CDR2 FQNEAQ (reference sequence). V lost 5 bases to trimming and J lost 7 bases, with 9 bases between them. The CDR3 spans 12 residues. CDR3 DNA sequence: TGTGCCAGCAGCCGTCCGGAACAGCCCCAGCATTTT. Protein sequence: CASSRPEQPQHF.

V is TRBV6-2 or TRBV6-3 and J is TRBJ1-2; 8 bases line up with TRBD1. Germline V CDR1 and CDR2: MNHEY, SVGEGT. This CDR3 has 15 amino acids. V dropped 5 bases and J dropped 7; count of bases not matched to a gene: 12. The CDR3 bases are TGTGCCAGCAGTGACCCAGGCAGGGGGCTGTCTGGCTACACCTTC. Translating gives CASSDPGRGLSGYTF.

This clone was seen once. CDR3 in DNA: TGTGCCAGCAGGGCGAGTACGGGGAACCAAGAGACCCAGTACTTC. This codes for CASRASTGNQETQYF. V usage is TRBV7-2 and J usage is TRBJ2-5, with D perhaps matching TRBD2 (5 bases). Germline V lookup: CDR1 SGHTA, CDR2 FQGNSA. Trimming removed 6 bases from V and 0 bases from J, with 14 bases in between. The CDR3 has 15 amino acids.

In this sample, this clone turned up once. The gene calls are TRBV18 and TRBJ1-1; 7 bases fit TRBD1. V was clipped by 5 bases and J by 0 bases; unmatched bases: 12. Germline V gives CDR1 KGHSH, CDR2 LQKENI. The CDR3 is 17 residues long. The CDR3 bases are TGTGCCAGCTCATTAAACCGGGACAGAGCCATGAACACTGAAGCTTTCTTT. This encodes CASSLNRDRAMNTEAFF. The full variable domain, its missing parts supplied by reference TRBV18 and TRBJ1-1, is NAGVMQNPRHLVRRRGQEARLRCSPMKGHSHVYWYRQLPEEGLKFMVYLQKENIIDESGMPKERFSAEFPKEGPSILRIQQVVRGDSAAYFCASSLNRDRAMNTEAFFGQGTRLTVV.

The chain uses TRBV2 and TRBJ2-5; 11 bases map to TRBD2. This CDR3 has 18 amino acids. Germline trimming cut 6 bases from V and 1 base from J; bases unmatched to any gene: 13. From germline, CDR1 is SNHLY and CDR2 FYNNEI. The CDR3 here is CASRISGLAEIRQETQYF. In nucleotides, the CDR3 is TGTGCCAGCAGGATCTCGGGACTAGCGGAGATCCGCCAAGAGACCCAGTACTTC.

V usage is TRBV25-1 and J usage is TRBJ2-6, with TRBD1 identical over 7 bases. Germline V lookup: CDR1 MGHDK, CDR2 SYGVNS. The CDR3 spans 16 residues. J lost 3 bases, V lost 3 bases, and 5 bases had no gene match. The CDR3 here is CASSDPTGIGANVLTF. For the CDR3, the DNA is TGTGCCAGCAGTGACCCGACAGGGATTGGGGCCAACGTCCTGACTTTC.

This clone was counted a single time. The V call is TRBV19, the J call TRBJ1-6, with a possible D match to TRBD1 (5 bases). The V end lost 4 bases, the J end lost 14 bases, and 15 bases lay between the germline ends. Germline lookup yields CDR1 LNHDA and CDR2 SQIVND (reference sequence). This CDR3 has 13 residues. The chain's CDR3 is CASSKRGKGTLHF. The CDR3 region has the DNA TGTGCCAGTAGTAAGCGGGGGAAGGGTACCCTCCACTTT.

The chain links TRBV9 to TRBJ2-3; 9 positions agree with TRBD1. Losses at the gene ends were 0 bases for V and 1 base for J; bases not matched to a gene: 12. The CDR3 is 19 residues long. The V gene's germline CDR1 is SGDLS and CDR2 YYNGEE. CDR3 protein: CASSVESMSRTGGTDTQYF. Written as DNA, the CDR3 is TGTGCCAGCAGCGTAGAGAGTATGTCGAGGACAGGGGGCACAGATACGCAGTATTTT.

The V gene is TRBV2, the J gene TRBJ2-7; D possibly uses TRBD1 or TRBD2 (5 bases each). This CDR3 has 16 residues. From germline, CDR1 is SNHLY and CDR2 FYNNEI. V lost 9 bases and J lost 4, with 25 bases in between. CDR3 region: CASSSLGTARFYEQYV. The DNA for the CDR3 is TGTGCCAGTAGCAGTCTAGGGACCGCCCGCTTTTACGAGCAGTACGTC.

V is TRBV25-1 and J is TRBJ1-2; weak D call: TRBD1 (5 bases). V lost 5 bases and J 5 bases, leaving 12 bases between the germline ends. Germline lookup yields CDR1 MGHDK and CDR2 SYGVNS. There are 13 residues in the CDR3. The CDR3 DNA is TGTGCCAGCAGTTTTTCAGGGAGGTATGGCTACACCTTC. It encodes CASSFSGRYGYTF.

The chain uses TRBV29-1 and TRBJ1-4; D is possibly TRBD1 (6 bases). The CDR3 is made up of 14 amino acids. Trimming stripped 4 bases from V and 5 bases from J, with 14 bases between. Germline V gene sequence: CDR1 SQVTM, CDR2 ANQGSEA. In DNA form, the CDR3 reads TGCAGCGTTGTGAACGACAGGAGAAATGAAAAACTGTTTTTT. Translation: CSVVNDRRNEKLFF. The full variable domain, completed using reference TRBV29-1 and TRBJ1-4, is SAVISQKPSRDICQRGTSLTIQCQVDSQVTMMFWYRQQPGQSLTLIATANQGSEATYESGFVIDKFPISRPNLTFSTLTVSNMSPEDSSIYLCSVVNDRRNEKLFFGSGTQLSVL.

V and J are TRBV5-1 and TRBJ2-5; a weak D match, TRBD2 (6 bases). Trimming cost V 6 bases and J 4 bases, with 16 bases left between them. In germline, CDR1 is SGHRS, CDR2 YFSETQ. The CDR3 is 14 amino acids. CDR3 coding DNA: TGCGCCAGCAATCTCCTCTCCGGGGGAGAGACCCAGTACTTC. It yields the protein CASNLLSGGETQYF.